This TCR beta chain was sequenced during a study of OX40 agonist ivuxolimab in advanced cancers. Study-wide background: The study reported partial responses in three patients: one hepatocellular carcinoma, two cutaneous melanoma.

Study-wide results and limits: With doses of 0.1 to 3.0 mg/kg, CD4+ and CD8+ blood T cells had undergone clonal expansion by week 6.

In regard to this clone: What it binds is unknown.

V was cut by 5 bases and J by 8 bases, with 9 bases left in between. The CDR3 loop spans 11 amino acids. The V gene's germline CDR1 is MNHEY and CDR2 SVGAGI. Method: immunoSEQ multiplex PCR; TCRdb's copy keeps in-frame clones and lacks some. The sample holds 72,000 or so clones; more than 65% are singletons and the top ten take 3.5% to 5%. The rearrangement joins TRBV6-5 to TRBJ2-5, with D possibly matching TRBD1 (5 bases). This receptor was taken from an adult with an advanced solid tumor such as melanoma, head and neck, liver or kidney cancer. Here the sequenced sample was CD4+ or CD8+ T cells sorted from blood, taken in a trial of the OX40 agonist ivuxolimab. CDR3 sequence (DNA): TGTGCCAGCAGTGCAGGGATAACCCAGTACTTC. Its protein is CASSAGITQYF.